This T cell receptor beta chain was recorded in a study of T cell repertoires in cytomegalovirus infection. For the study at large: Recently identified HLA-C-restricted CMV epitopes and well-studied HLA-B-restricted CMV epitopes were used by the study. Indications of both CMV infection and matching HLA type were provided by public TCR beta signatures.

The germline CDR1 and CDR2 sequences are KGHSH and LQKENI. Trimming stripped 3 bases from V and 5 bases from J, with 8 bases between. The CDR3 covers 13 residues. Study-wide results and caveats: Across the ex vivo response, the dominant clonotypes were HLA-C-restricted CMV-specific TCR beta clonotypes. Individuals carrying CMV plus the relevant HLA were identified by cumulative frequency of public TCR beta families.

TCRdb processed the reads anew with MiXCR; each CDR3 protein has one entry. The data show under 450,000 distinct CDR3 sequences, roughly 36% seen once. On this clonotype: The target antigen is unknown.

The rearrangement joins TRBV18 to TRBJ1-5; possibly TRBD1 for D (5 bases). This TCR derives from a human donor in good health (CMV status not recorded). Some clones in this sample may be carry-over from other donors' samples. The source material was cultured PBMCs, sampled from culture after CMV antigen stimulation. The CDR3 region has the DNA TGTGCCAGCTCACCTGGCAGGGATCAGCCCCAGCATTTT. Protein sequence: CASSPGRDQPQHF.